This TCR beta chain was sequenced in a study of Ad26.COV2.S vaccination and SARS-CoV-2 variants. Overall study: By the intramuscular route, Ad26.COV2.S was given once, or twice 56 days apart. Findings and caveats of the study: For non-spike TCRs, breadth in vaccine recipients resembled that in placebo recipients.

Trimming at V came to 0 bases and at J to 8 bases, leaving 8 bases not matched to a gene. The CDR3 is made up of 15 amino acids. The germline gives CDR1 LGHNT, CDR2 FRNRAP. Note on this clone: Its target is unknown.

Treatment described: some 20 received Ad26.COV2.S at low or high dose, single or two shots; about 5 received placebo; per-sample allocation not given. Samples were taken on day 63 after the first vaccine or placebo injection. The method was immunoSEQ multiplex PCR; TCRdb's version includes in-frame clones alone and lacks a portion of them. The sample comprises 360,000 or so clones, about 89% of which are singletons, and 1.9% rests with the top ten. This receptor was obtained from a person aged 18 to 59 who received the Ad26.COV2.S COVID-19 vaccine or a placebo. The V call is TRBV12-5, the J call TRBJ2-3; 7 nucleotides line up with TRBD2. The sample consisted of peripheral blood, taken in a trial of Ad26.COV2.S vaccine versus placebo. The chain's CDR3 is CASGLVLGGEGTQYF. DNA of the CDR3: TGTGCTAGTGGTTTGGTACTGGGGGGGGAGGGTACGCAGTATTTT.